Each of the 27 T cell receptor beta chains below was sequenced from the same sample in a study of PD-1 blockade in classical Hodgkin lymphoma (dated by TCRdb to 2020 to 2022). Reading the label with the study, this specimen's time point is: cycle 2 day 1 (C2D1) of nivolumab. Every trial patient had relapsed after autologous stem cell transplantation, and cohorts A, B and C differed in prior brentuximab vedotin exposure. Library preparation was by the immunoSEQ multiplex PCR assay. Imported from immuneACCESS, the table was reduced by TCRdb to in-frame sequences with V and J called. These copies leave out some clones; in studies compared against another copy, an unresolved V gene accounts for under half, and the cause of the remainder is not known. Counted in this sample were some 23,000 clones; over 65% of them appeared once. The ten largest clones take up roughly 8% of the sample. The material sequenced was peripheral blood mononuclear cells (PBMCs), taken before the second cycle of nivolumab. The origin of the receptors is a human donor with classical Hodgkin lymphoma.

The CDR3 DNA reads TGTGCCAGCAGCTTAGGCCTGACCATCGAGCAGTACTTC. The encoded protein is CASSLGLTIEQYF. The rearrangement links TRBV7-2 to TRBJ2-7, with D unclear. Deletions cut 1 base from V and 6 bases from J, with 10 bases between. Looked up from germline, CDR1 is SGHTA and CDR2 is FQGNSA. The CDR3 is 13 residues long.

This clone was seen a single time. The chain joins TRBV6-4 to TRBJ2-7; possible D gene TRBD1, 5 bases. V was clipped by 10 bases and J by 2 bases, with 18 bases between them. This CDR3 has 14 residues. Germline V lookup: CDR1 MRHNA, CDR2 SNTAGT. The DNA for the CDR3 is TGTGCCAACCTTTCTGGCAGGGCCACCTACGAGCAGTACTTC. Translated: CANLSGRATYEQYF.

V usage is TRBV5-4 and J usage is TRBJ2-3, with D possibly being TRBD2 (6 bases). The length of the CDR3 is 14 residues. In germline, CDR1 is SGHNT, CDR2 YYREEE (reference sequence). V lost 2 bases and J 9 bases, leaving 16 bases between the germline ends. The CDR3 coding sequence is TGTGCCAGCAGCTTAGGGTGGCGGGGAGTGACGCAGTATTTT. Its protein is CASSLGWRGVTQYF.

This chain links TRBV7-8 with TRBJ2-7, with 8 nucleotides matching TRBD1. From germline, CDR1 is SGHVS and CDR2 FQNEAQ. V shed 5 bases and J 3 bases; nucleotides not matched to a gene: 6. CDR3 size: 14 residues. CDR3 sequence: CASSLDRGGYEQYF. The CDR3 bases are TGTGCCAGCAGCCTTGACAGGGGTGGCTACGAGCAGTACTTC. The whole variable domain, remainder taken from reference TRBV7-8 and TRBJ2-7, is GAGVSQSPRYKVAKRGQDVALRCDPISGHVSLFWYQQALGQGPEFLTYFQNEAQLDKSGLPSDRFFAERPEGSVSTLKIQRTQQEDSAVYLCASSLDRGGYEQYFGPGTRLTVT.

To note about this clone: Other DNA sequences of this sample code for an identical CDR3. The chain combines TRBV9 with TRBJ2-7, with D unclear. CDR1 and CDR2 (germline): SGDLS, YYNGEE. The CDR3 covers 13 residues. V was cut by 0 bases and J by 2 bases, with 6 bases left in between. The CDR3 protein is CASSVGPTYEQYF. The CDR3 DNA follows: TGTGCCAGCAGCGTAGGCCCAACCTACGAGCAGTACTTC.

The V and J genes are TRBV28 and TRBJ2-7; 8 bases match TRBD1. The length of the CDR3 is 16 residues. The V and J ends lost 6 bases and 6 bases, in that order; junction bases with no gene match: 16. Per the germline V gene, CDR1 is MDHEN and CDR2 is SYDVKM. DNA of the CDR3: TGTGCCAGCAGCCTACCCCCGCCCAGGGGGCGAGGCGAGCAGTACTTC. It translates to CASSLPPPRGRGEQYF.

The gene calls are TRBV28 and TRBJ1-1; TRBD1 agrees at 9 bases. The germline CDR1 and CDR2 sequences are MDHEN and SYDVKM. The CDR3 covers 15 residues. Trimming at V came to 8 bases and at J to 3 bases, leaving 10 bases not matched to a gene. The DNA for the CDR3 is TGTGCCAGCTCGCCTTGGGACAGGGCGGACACTGAAGCTTTCTTT. It is translated as CASSPWDRADTEAFF.

The chain has TRBV7-2 and TRBJ1-1; possible D gene TRBD1, 5 bases. The V gene's germline CDR1 is SGHTA and CDR2 FQGNSA. The CDR3 totals 14 residues. Trimming cost V 5 bases and J 0 bases, with 10 bases left between them. CDR3: CASSSRQMNTEAFF. CDR3 sequence (DNA): TGTGCCAGCAGCAGCAGACAGATGAACACTGAAGCTTTCTTT.

This rearrangement joins TRBV18 to TRBJ1-1; the match to TRBD1 covers 7 bases. The length of the CDR3 is 12 residues. The germline CDR1 and CDR2 sequences are KGHSH and LQKENI. Germline trimming cut 8 bases from V and 6 bases from J; bases unmatched to any gene: 6. CDR3 in DNA: TGTGCCAGCCGACAGGGTTCGCCTGAAGCTTTCTTT. Translating it yields CASRQGSPEAFF.

The count of this clone is one. V is TRBV28 and J is TRBJ2-1; unclear D gene. The V end was cut by 6 bases, the J end by 5 bases, with 14 bases between. Germline V gives CDR1 MDHEN, CDR2 SYDVKM. CDR3 length: 14 amino acids. The CDR3 sequence: CASSSPGHDNEQFF. Written as DNA, the CDR3 is TGTGCCAGCAGCTCCCCCGGGCACGACAATGAGCAGTTCTTC.

The CDR3 reads CASSQDAISWATYNEQFF. Written as DNA, the CDR3 is TGCGCCAGCAGCCAAGATGCTATCTCGTGGGCCACATACAATGAGCAGTTCTTC. V is TRBV4-3 and J is TRBJ2-1; the D is unclear. The CDR3 has 18 residues. The V gene's germline CDR1 is LGHNA and CDR2 YSLEER. V lost 0 bases, J lost 4 bases, and 19 bases lay in between.

This rearrangement joins TRBV2 to TRBJ2-1; 7 nucleotides align to TRBD2. After removal of 3 bases from V and 5 bases from J, the junction contained 7 bases not matched to a gene. The CDR3 has 15 amino acids. The V gene's germline CDR1 is SNHLY and CDR2 FYNNEI. The CDR3 nucleotides are TGTGCCAGCAGTGATGGACTAGTTGTCCACAATGAGCAGTTCTTC. Translation gives CASSDGLVVHNEQFF.

This chain joins TRBV6-1 and TRBJ1-1; a possible D gene is TRBD1 (5 bases). CDR1 is MNHNS and CDR2 is SASEGT in the germline V gene. The CDR3 totals 15 residues. Trimming pared 8 bases from V and 4 bases from J, leaving 20 bases between. The CDR3, as DNA: TGTGCCAGCCGATTAAATCTGGGGGGTGGCACTGAAGCTTTCTTT. This encodes CASRLNLGGGTEAFF.

J is TRBJ2-7 and V is TRBV7-2; 9 bases are shared with TRBD1. V was clipped by 2 bases and J by 1 base; unmatched bases: 9. The CDR3 contains 17 residues. Per germline, CDR1 SGHTA and CDR2 FQGNSA. The CDR3 DNA reads TGTGCCAGCAGCTTACCTTTACAGGGGGCCCTTTCCTACGAGCAGTACTTC. It yields the protein CASSLPLQGALSYEQYF.

Only a few counts were recorded for this clone. The V and J genes are TRBV7-9 and TRBJ2-7; tentatively, D is TRBD2 (6 bases). This CDR3 spans 14 amino acids. V was clipped by 3 bases and J by 0 bases, with 9 bases between them. Germline loops: CDR1 SEHNR, CDR2 FQNEAQ (reference sequence). Here the CDR3 DNA reads TGTGCCAGCAGCTTCGTCGGGAGCTCCTACGAGCAGTACTTC. Translated: CASSFVGSSYEQYF.

This clone appeared a few times. The chain recombines TRBV7-2 with TRBJ1-5, with 8 bases lining up with TRBD1. Germline lookup yields CDR1 SGHTA and CDR2 FQGNSA. V shed 2 bases and J 6 bases; nucleotides not matched to a gene: 6. CDR3 length equals 15 residues. The DNA for the CDR3 is TGTGCCAGCAGCTTAAGGACAGGGTCTGGTCAGCCCCAGCATTTT. It specifies CASSLRTGSGQPQHF.

This chain joins TRBV11-2 and TRBJ2-7; the D is unclear. With 1 base removed from V and 3 bases from J, the gap between germline ends came to 7 bases. The CDR3 length is 13 residues. Germline CDR1 reads SGHAT; CDR2 reads FQNNGV. The CDR3 spells CASSLGLGYEQYF. CDR3 DNA: TGTGCCAGCAGCTTAGGCTTGGGCTACGAGCAGTACTTC.

The chain employs TRBV9 and TRBJ1-1, with a weak D call TRBD1 (6 bases). The germline V gene has CDR1 SGDLS and CDR2 YYNGEE. Trimming removed 0 bases from V and 7 bases from J, with 13 bases in between. The CDR3 loop spans 14 amino acids. CDR3 nucleotides: TGTGCCAGCAGCGTAGGAGGGGGAACCCTTGAAGCTTTCTTT. It translates to CASSVGGGTLEAFF.

This clone has a handful of counts. This rearrangement joins TRBV4-1 to TRBJ2-6; D ambiguous. CDR1 is MGHRA and CDR2 is YSYEKL in the germline V gene. V was clipped by 0 bases and J by 0 bases, with 9 bases between them. CDR3 size: 17 residues. The CDR3 DNA reads TGCGCCAGCAGCCAAGAAGCATCGATCTCTGGGGCCAACGTCCTGACTTTC. Translating it yields CASSQEASISGANVLTF.

The chain combines TRBV7-2 with TRBJ2-3, with 7 bases identical to TRBD2. CDR1 SGHTA and CDR2 FQGNSA come from the germline V gene. V shed 5 bases, J shed 3 bases, and the junction held 5 bases outside the gene matches. The CDR3 extends over 14 amino acids. The DNA of the CDR3 is TGTGCCAGCAGCCCCGCCGGGGGGACAGATACGCAGTATTTT. Translation gives CASSPAGGTDTQYF.

V and J are TRBV19 and TRBJ1-5; D unclear. The length of the CDR3 is 13 residues. V lost 8 bases to trimming and J lost 3 bases, with 11 bases between them. In germline, CDR1 is LNHDA, CDR2 SQIVND (reference sequence). The CDR3 sequence: CASADRNNQPQHF. CDR3 sequence (DNA): TGTGCCAGTGCCGACCGCAACAATCAGCCCCAGCATTTT.

The CDR3 sequence: CASSYSGLVGGSEQYF. The CDR3 coding sequence is TGTGCCAGCAGTTACTCCGGACTGGTTGGAGGGAGCGAGCAGTACTTC. The rearrangement joins TRBV6-5 to TRBJ2-7, with D possibly TRBD2 on 6 matching bases. The CDR3 is 16 amino acids. V lost 0 bases and J 6 bases, leaving 18 bases between the germline ends. Germline values: CDR1 MNHEY, CDR2 SVGAGI.

The chain is built from TRBV6-5 and TRBJ2-1; 10 positions match TRBD2. The trim removed 0 bases at V and 7 bases at J, leaving 6 bases unmatched. The CDR3 has 16 amino acids. Germline CDR1 reads MNHEY; CDR2 reads SVGAGI. This CDR3 is CASSYSRAGGLNEQFF. As DNA, the CDR3 is TGTGCCAGCAGTTACTCAAGAGCGGGAGGGCTTAATGAGCAGTTCTTC.

The chain carries TRBV5-6 and TRBJ2-6, with TRBD1 matching over 8 bases. V gave up 4 bases and J gave up 1 base; unmatched junction bases: 13. Germline V lookup: CDR1 SGHDT, CDR2 YYEEEE. This CDR3 comprises 19 residues. CDR3 protein: CASSRTGWVGVSGANVLTF. The CDR3 coding sequence is TGTGCCAGCAGCCGGACAGGGTGGGTTGGGGTTTCTGGGGCCAACGTCCTGACTTTC. The full variable domain, completed using reference TRBV5-6 and TRBJ2-6, is DAGVTQSPTHLIKTRGQQVTLRCSPKSGHDTVSWYQQALGQGPQFIFQYYEEEERQRGNFPDRFSGHQFPNYSSELNVNALLLGDSALYLCASSRTGWVGVSGANVLTFGAGSRLTVL.

The genes are TRBV6-5 and TRBJ2-3; D remains ambiguous. This CDR3 comprises 14 residues. Between the trimmed V and J ends, which lost 6 bases and 2 bases, there was a span of 12 bases. Germline CDR1 reads MNHEY; CDR2 reads SVGAGI. The CDR3 region is CASRRLRFTDTQYF. The CDR3 nucleotides read TGTGCCAGCAGGCGGCTCAGATTCACAGATACGCAGTATTTT.

The count of this clone is one. The V call is TRBV10-1, the J call TRBJ2-7; the match to TRBD2 covers 11 bases. J was trimmed by 6 bases and V by 2 bases; bases with no gene match: 3. CDR3 length: 14 residues. Germline CDR1 and CDR2: WNHNN and SYGVQD (reference sequence). CDR3 sequence: CASSERLAGGEQYF. Written as DNA, the CDR3 is TGCGCCAGCAGTGAGAGGCTAGCGGGAGGCGAGCAGTACTTC.

Remarks on this clone: This sample includes further DNA sequences coding for the same CDR3. The chain joins TRBV5-1 to TRBJ1-4; 8 bases are a match to TRBD1. CDR1 and CDR2 from the germline V gene are SGHRS and YFSETQ. This CDR3 has 16 residues. Losses at the gene ends were 8 bases for V and 4 bases for J; bases not matched to a gene: 13. The CDR3 sequence is CASSQQGAGVNEKLFF. DNA for the CDR3: TGCGCCAGTAGCCAGCAGGGGGCCGGGGTTAATGAAAAACTGTTTTTT.